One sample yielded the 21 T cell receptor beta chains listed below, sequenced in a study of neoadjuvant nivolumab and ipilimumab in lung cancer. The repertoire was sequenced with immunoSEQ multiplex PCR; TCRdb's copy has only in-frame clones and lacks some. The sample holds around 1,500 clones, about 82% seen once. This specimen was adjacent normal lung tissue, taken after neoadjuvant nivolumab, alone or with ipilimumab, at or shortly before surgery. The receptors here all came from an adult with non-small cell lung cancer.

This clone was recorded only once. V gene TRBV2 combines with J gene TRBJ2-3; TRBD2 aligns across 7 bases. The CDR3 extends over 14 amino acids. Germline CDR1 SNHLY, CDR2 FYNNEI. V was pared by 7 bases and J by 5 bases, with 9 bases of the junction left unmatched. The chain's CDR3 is CASKWGGEGDTQYF. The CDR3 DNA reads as TGTGCCAGCAAGTGGGGGGGAGAAGGAGATACGCAGTATTTT.

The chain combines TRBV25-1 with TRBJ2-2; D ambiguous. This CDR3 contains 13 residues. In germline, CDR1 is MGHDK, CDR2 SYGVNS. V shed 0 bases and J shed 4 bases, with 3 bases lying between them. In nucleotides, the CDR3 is TGTGCCAGCAGTGAATACACCACCGGGGAGCTGTTTTTT. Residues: CASSEYTTGELFF.

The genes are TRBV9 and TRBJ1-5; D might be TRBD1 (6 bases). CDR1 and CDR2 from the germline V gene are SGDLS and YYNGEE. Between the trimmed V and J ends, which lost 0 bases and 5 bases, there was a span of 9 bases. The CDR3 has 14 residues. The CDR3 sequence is CASSVAGADQPQHF. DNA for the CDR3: TGTGCCAGCAGCGTAGCAGGGGCCGATCAGCCCCAGCATTTT.

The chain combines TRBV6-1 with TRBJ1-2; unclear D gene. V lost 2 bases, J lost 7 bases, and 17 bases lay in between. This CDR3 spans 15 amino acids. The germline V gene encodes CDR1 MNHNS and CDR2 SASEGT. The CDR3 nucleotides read TGTGCCAGCAGTGAATCGTTATACAGTAGCGGTGGCTACACCTTC. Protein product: CASSESLYSSGGYTF.

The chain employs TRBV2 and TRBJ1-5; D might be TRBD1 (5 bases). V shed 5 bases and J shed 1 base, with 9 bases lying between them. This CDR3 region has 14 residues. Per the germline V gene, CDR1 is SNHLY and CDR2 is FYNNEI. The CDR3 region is CASSTGTSNQPQHF. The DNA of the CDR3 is TGTGCCAGCAGTACCGGGACCAGCAATCAGCCCCAGCATTTT.

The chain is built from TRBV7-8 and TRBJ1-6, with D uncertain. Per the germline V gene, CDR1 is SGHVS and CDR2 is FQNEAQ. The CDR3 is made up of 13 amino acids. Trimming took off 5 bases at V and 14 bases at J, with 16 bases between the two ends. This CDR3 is CASSPNPTSALHF. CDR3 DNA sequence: TGTGCCAGCAGCCCCAACCCAACCTCGGCCCTCCACTTT.

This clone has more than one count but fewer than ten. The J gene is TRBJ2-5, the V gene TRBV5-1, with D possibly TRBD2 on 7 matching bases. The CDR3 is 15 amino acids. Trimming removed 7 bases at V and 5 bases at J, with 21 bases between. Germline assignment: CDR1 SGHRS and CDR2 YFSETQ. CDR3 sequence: CASALEGGAGETQYF. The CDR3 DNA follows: TGCGCCAGCGCTCTCGAAGGGGGGGCCGGGGAGACCCAGTACTTC.

CDR3 in amino acids: CASSNNRQNTEAFF. CDR3 bases: TGTGCCAGCAGTAATAACAGACAAAACACTGAAGCTTTCTTT. The chain carries TRBV27 and TRBJ1-1; D gene uncertain. Germline lookup yields CDR1 MNHEY and CDR2 SMNVEV (reference sequence). Trimming removed 5 bases from V and 2 bases from J, with 12 bases in between. The CDR3 has 14 residues.

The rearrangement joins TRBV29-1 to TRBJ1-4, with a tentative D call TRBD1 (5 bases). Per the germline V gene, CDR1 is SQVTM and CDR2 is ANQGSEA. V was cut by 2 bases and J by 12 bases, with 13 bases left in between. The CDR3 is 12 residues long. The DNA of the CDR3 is TGCAGCGTTGAAAAAAGGGCAGGGCAACTGTTTTTT. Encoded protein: CSVEKRAGQLFF.

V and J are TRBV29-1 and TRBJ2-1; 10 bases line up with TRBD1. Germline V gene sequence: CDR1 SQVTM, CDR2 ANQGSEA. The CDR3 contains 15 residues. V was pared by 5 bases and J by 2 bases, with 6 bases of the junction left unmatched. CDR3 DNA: TGCAGCGTTCCCATAGGACAGGGGGCCTACAATGAGCAGTTCTTC. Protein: CSVPIGQGAYNEQFF.

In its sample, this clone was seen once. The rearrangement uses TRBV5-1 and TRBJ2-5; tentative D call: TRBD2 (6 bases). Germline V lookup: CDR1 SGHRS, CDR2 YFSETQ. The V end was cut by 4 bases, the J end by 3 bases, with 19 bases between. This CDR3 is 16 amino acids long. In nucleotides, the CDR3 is TGCGCCAGCAGCCCCCGGGAGAAAGCTGGGGAAGAGACCCAGTACTTC. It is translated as CASSPREKAGEETQYF. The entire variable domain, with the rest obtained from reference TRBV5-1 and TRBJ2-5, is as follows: KAGVTQTPRYLIKTRGQQVTLSCSPISGHRSVSWYQQTPGQGLQFLFEYFSETQRNKGNFPGRFSGRQFSNSRSEMNVSTLELGDSALYLCASSPREKAGEETQYFGPGTRLLVL.

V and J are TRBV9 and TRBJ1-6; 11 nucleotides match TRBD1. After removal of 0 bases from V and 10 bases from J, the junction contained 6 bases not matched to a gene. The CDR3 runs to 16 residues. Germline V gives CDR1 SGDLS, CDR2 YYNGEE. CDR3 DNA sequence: TGTGCCAGCAGCGTAGGGACAGGGGGCAATCTGTCACCCCTCCACTTT. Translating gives CASSVGTGGNLSPLHF.

The CDR3: CASSTDSNQPQHF. The CDR3 DNA sequence: TGCGCCAGCAGCACGGACAGCAATCAGCCCCAGCATTTT. This chain connects TRBV5-1 to TRBJ1-5, with D hard to call. The V end lost 4 bases, the J end lost 1 base, and 6 bases lay between the germline ends. Germline CDR1 reads SGHRS; CDR2 reads YFSETQ. This CDR3 comprises 13 residues.

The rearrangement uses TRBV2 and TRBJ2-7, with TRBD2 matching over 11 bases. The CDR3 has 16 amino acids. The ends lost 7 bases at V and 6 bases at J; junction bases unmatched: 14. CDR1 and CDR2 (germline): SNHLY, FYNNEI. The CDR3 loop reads CASTKESSSGGSEQYF. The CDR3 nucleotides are TGTGCCAGCACTAAAGAAAGTTCTAGCGGGGGGTCCGAGCAGTACTTC.

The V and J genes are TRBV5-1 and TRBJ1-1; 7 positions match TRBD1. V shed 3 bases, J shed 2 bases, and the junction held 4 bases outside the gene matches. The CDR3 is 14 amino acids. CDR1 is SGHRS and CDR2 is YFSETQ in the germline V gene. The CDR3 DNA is TGCGCCAGCAGCTGGACAGGTTACAACACTGAAGCTTTCTTT. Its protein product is CASSWTGYNTEAFF.

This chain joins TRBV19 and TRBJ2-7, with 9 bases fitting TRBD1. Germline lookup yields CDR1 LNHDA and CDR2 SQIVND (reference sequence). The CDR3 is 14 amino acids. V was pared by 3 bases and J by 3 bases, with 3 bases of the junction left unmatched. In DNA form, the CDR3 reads TGTGCCAGTAGTATCACAGGGGGCAGCTACGAGCAGTACTTC. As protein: CASSITGGSYEQYF.

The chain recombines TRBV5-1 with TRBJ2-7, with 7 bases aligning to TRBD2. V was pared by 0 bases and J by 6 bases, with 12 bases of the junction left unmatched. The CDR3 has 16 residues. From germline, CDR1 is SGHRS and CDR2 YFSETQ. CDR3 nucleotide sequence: TGCGCCAGCAGCTTGGCGGGGGGAGCTAGCGGAGGCGAGCAGTACTTC. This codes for CASSLAGGASGGEQYF.

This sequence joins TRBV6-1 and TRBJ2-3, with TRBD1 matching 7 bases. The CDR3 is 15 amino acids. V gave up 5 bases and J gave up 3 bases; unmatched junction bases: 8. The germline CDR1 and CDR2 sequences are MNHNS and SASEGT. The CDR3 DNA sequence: TGTGCCAGCAGTCGACAGGGATTAGTAACAGATACGCAGTATTTT. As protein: CASSRQGLVTDTQYF.

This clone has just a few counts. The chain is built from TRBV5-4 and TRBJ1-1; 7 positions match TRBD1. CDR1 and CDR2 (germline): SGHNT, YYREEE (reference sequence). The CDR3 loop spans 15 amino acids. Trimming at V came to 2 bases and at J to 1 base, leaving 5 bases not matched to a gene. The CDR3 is CASSLMTGTNTEAFF. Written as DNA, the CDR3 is TGTGCCAGCAGCTTAATGACAGGGACGAACACTGAAGCTTTCTTT.

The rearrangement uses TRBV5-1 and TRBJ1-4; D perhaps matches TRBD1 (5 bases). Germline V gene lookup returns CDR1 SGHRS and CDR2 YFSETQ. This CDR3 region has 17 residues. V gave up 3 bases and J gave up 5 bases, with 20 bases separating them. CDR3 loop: CASSWGDFGGPNEKLFF. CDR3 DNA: TGCGCCAGCAGCTGGGGGGATTTCGGGGGTCCAAATGAAAAACTGTTTTTT.

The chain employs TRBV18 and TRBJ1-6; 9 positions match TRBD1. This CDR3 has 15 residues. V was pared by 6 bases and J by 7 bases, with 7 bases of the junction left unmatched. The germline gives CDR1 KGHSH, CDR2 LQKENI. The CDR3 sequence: CASSPGQGGNSPLHF. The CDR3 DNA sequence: TGTGCCAGCTCGCCGGGACAGGGTGGGAATTCACCCCTCCACTTT. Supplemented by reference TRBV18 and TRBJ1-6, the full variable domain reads NAGVMQNPRHLVRRRGQEARLRCSPMKGHSHVYWYRQLPEEGLKFMVYLQKENIIDESGMPKERFSAEFPKEGPSILRIQQVVRGDSAAYFCASSPGQGGNSPLHFGNGTRLTVT.